This is a list of T cell receptor beta chains from one sample in a study of long-term antiretroviral therapy in people with HIV. Assay: immunoSEQ multiplex PCR; the TCRdb copy retains only in-frame clones and omits some. Of tens of thousands of clones listed, approximately 88% were seen once; the top ten hold approximately 10%. The specimen was unsorted PBMCs, collected 1.2 years after starting antiretroviral therapy. The receptors originated from a woman between 35 and 50 years old with HIV. CDR3s include the opening cysteine and the closing phenylalanine or tryptophan.

j_gene: TRBJ2-7; v_gene: TRBV15; CDR3aa: CATSRVRGFDGEQYF
j_gene: TRBJ2-7; v_gene: TRBV28; CDR3aa: CASSSPRSNYEQYF
j_gene: TRBJ2-2; v_gene: TRBV13; CDR3aa: CASAGQLNTGELFF
j_gene: TRBJ1-3; v_gene: TRBV27; CDR3aa: CASSPHRTWNTIYF
j_gene: TRBJ2-7; v_gene: TRBV5-4; CDR3aa: CASSRGGSYEQYF
j_gene: TRBJ1-5; v_gene: TRBV4-1; CDR3aa: CASSQVDSDVQPQHF
j_gene: TRBJ1-2; v_gene: TRBV6-5; CDR3aa: CAIWRVGYGYTF
j_gene: TRBJ1-1; v_gene: TRBV14; CDR3aa: CASSPRTGPNTEAFF
j_gene: TRBJ1-4; v_gene: TRBV4-1; CDR3aa: CASSQGERVLYEKLFF
j_gene: TRBJ2-7; v_gene: TRBV15; CDR3aa: CATSTPSGELAGDYEQYF
j_gene: TRBJ2-6; v_gene: TRBV14; CDR3aa: CASSQGGGYSGANVLTF
j_gene: TRBJ2-1; v_gene: TRBV2; CDR3aa: CASMGGPRATNEQFF
j_gene: TRBJ2-7; v_gene: TRBV14; CDR3aa: CASSQAAGLAEIFPYEQYF
j_gene: TRBJ1-1; v_gene: TRBV11-2; CDR3aa: CASSLNTPGPSYTEAFF
j_gene: TRBJ2-5; v_gene: TRBV4-3; CDR3aa: CASSQDFLQGETQYF
j_gene: TRBJ2-7; v_gene: TRBV9; CDR3aa: CASSVAYGYEQYF
j_gene: TRBJ2-7; v_gene: TRBV10-3; CDR3aa: CAIRDRNTYEQYF
j_gene: TRBJ1-1; v_gene: TRBV28; CDR3aa: CASSEQGARVTEAFF
j_gene: TRBJ2-2; v_gene: TRBV9; CDR3aa: CASSVGNTGELFF
j_gene: TRBJ1-1; v_gene: TRBV5-5; CDR3aa: CASRTGGSYTEAFF
j_gene: TRBJ1-1; v_gene: TRBV19; CDR3aa: CASQDRYRAPSTEAFF
j_gene: TRBJ1-5; v_gene: TRBV19; CDR3aa: CASSIGGYSNQPQHF
j_gene: TRBJ1-5; v_gene: TRBV2; CDR3aa: CASSEGGPPQHF
j_gene: TRBJ2-7; v_gene: TRBV2; CDR3aa: CASSEAGDSSYEQYF
j_gene: TRBJ1-1; v_gene: TRBV6-5; CDR3aa: CASSYQSTTGTEAFF
j_gene: TRBJ2-5; v_gene: TRBV27; CDR3aa: CASSGERRGQETQYF
j_gene: TRBJ1-1; v_gene: TRBV4-1; CDR3aa: CASSQDKTGTEAFF
j_gene: TRBJ2-3; v_gene: TRBV6-1; CDR3aa: CASKERGGSDTQYF
j_gene: TRBJ1-3; v_gene: TRBV28; CDR3aa: CASSFLFPVEGTTFSGNTIYF
j_gene: TRBJ2-4; v_gene: TRBV27; CDR3aa: CASSLGQGRAKNIQYF
j_gene: TRBJ2-2; v_gene: TRBV27; CDR3aa: CASSLGLALGELFF
j_gene: TRBJ1-1; v_gene: TRBV4-2; CDR3aa: CASSQGAVTEAFF
j_gene: TRBJ2-1; v_gene: TRBV29-1; CDR3aa: CSVTTYTSSYNEQFF
j_gene: TRBJ2-1; v_gene: TRBV28; CDR3aa: CASSSHPGYQFF
j_gene: TRBJ2-1; v_gene: TRBV18; CDR3aa: CASSQQVSVGEQFF
j_gene: TRBJ1-2; v_gene: TRBV4-3; CDR3aa: CASSQGWTGGDGYTF
j_gene: TRBJ2-7; v_gene: TRBV27; CDR3aa: CASRAWANSYEQYF
j_gene: TRBJ1-5; v_gene: TRBV5-1; CDR3aa: CASRLGQGNQPQHF
j_gene: TRBJ1-1; v_gene: TRBV29-1; CDR3aa: CSGGTSQGTEAFF
j_gene: TRBJ1-1; v_gene: TRBV2; CDR3aa: CASSEGGFRSTEAFF
j_gene: TRBJ2-7; v_gene: TRBV29-1; CDR3aa: CSVRQGVEGEQYF
j_gene: TRBJ2-7; v_gene: TRBV7-6; CDR3aa: CASSQEEGGSYEQYF
j_gene: TRBJ2-1; v_gene: TRBV27; CDR3aa: CASSLSGSEQFF
j_gene: TRBJ1-3; v_gene: TRBV9; CDR3aa: CATKRGIAGNTIYF
j_gene: TRBJ2-7; v_gene: TRBV7-9; CDR3aa: CASSLVGLPEQYF
j_gene: TRBJ2-1; v_gene: TRBV4-3; CDR3aa: CASSQDPDEQFF
j_gene: TRBJ2-1; v_gene: TRBV19; CDR3aa: CASSLASRSSYNEQFF